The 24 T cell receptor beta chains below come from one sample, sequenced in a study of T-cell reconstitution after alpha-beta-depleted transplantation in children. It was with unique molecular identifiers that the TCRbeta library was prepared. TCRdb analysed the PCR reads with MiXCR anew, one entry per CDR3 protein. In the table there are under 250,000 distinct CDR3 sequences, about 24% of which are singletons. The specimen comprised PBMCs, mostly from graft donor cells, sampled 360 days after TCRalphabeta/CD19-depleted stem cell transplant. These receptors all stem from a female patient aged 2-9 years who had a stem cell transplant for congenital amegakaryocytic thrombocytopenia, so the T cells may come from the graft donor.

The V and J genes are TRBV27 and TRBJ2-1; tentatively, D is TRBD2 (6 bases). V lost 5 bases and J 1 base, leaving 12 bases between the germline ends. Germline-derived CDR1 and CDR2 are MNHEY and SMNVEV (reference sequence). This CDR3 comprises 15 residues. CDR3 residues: CASSGGTRSYNEQFF. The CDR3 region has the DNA TGTGCCAGCAGTGGAGGGACTCGATCCTACAATGAGCAGTTCTTC.

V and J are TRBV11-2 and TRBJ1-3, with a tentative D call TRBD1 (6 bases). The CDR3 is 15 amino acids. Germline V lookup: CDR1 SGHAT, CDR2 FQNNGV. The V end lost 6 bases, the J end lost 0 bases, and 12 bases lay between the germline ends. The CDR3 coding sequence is TGTGCCAGCAGTTTTACAGGGAGCTCTGGAAACACCATATATTTT. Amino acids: CASSFTGSSGNTIYF.

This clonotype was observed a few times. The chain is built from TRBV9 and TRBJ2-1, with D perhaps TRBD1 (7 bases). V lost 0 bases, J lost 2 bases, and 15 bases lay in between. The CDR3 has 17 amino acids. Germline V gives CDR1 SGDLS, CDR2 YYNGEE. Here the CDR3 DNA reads TGTGCCAGCAGCGTAGACGAAGGCGGGACAGCCTACAATGAGCAGTTCTTC. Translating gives CASSVDEGGTAYNEQFF.

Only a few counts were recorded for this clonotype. The CDR3 is CATIEGVRVGGYTF. DNA of the CDR3: TGTGCCACCATCGAGGGGGTTAGGGTCGGCGGCTACACCTTC. The chain recombines TRBV28 with TRBJ1-2; the D gene is possibly TRBD1 (6 bases). Trimming shortened V by 10 bases and J by 8 bases, and 23 bases separated the two germline ends. Germline V lookup: CDR1 MDHEN, CDR2 SYDVKM. The CDR3 is made up of 14 amino acids.

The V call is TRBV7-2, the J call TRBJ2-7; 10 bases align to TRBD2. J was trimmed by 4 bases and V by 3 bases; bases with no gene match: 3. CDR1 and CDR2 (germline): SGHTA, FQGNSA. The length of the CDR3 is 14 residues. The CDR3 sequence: CASSLPSGSYEQYF. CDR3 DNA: TGTGCCAGCAGCTTGCCTAGCGGGAGTTACGAGCAGTACTTC.

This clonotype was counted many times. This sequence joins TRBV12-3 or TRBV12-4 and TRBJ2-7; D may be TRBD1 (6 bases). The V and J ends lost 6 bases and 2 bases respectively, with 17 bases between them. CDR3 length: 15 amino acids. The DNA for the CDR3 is TGTGCCAGCAGCCCAGGGGTTGGGGTCCCCTACGAGCAGTACTTC. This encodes CASSPGVGVPYEQYF.

The CDR3 reads CSVESLDRGLKDEQYF. The CDR3 region has the DNA TGCAGCGTTGAAAGTCTAGACAGGGGGCTTAAAGACGAGCAGTACTTC. The rearrangement joins TRBV29-1 to TRBJ2-7; 10 bases match TRBD1. Losses at the gene ends were 2 bases for V and 5 bases for J; bases not matched to a gene: 12. CDR3 length: 16 residues. Germline CDR1 and CDR2: SQVTM and ANQGSEA.

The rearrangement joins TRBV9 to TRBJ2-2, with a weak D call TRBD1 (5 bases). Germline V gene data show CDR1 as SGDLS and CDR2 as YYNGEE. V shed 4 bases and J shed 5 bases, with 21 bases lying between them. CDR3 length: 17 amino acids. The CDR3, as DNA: TGTGCCAGCAGCCCTTGGGGCTCCAGGGTGGGGACCGGGGAGCTGTTTTTT. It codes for CASSPWGSRVGTGELFF.

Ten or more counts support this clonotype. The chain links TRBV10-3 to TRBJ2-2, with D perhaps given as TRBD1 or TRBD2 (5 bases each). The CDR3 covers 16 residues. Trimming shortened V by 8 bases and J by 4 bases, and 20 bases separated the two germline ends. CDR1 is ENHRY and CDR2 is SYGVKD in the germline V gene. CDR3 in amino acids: CAIRKRGDSPTGELFF. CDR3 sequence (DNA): TGTGCCATCCGTAAAAGGGGAGACTCACCCACCGGGGAGCTGTTTTTT.

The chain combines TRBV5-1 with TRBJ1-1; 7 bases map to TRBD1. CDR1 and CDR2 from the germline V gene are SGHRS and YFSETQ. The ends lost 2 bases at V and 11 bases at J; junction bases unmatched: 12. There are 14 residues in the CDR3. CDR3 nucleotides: TGCGCCAGCAGCTTCTCGACAGGGCTATCTGGGGCTTTCTTT. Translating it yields CASSFSTGLSGAFF.

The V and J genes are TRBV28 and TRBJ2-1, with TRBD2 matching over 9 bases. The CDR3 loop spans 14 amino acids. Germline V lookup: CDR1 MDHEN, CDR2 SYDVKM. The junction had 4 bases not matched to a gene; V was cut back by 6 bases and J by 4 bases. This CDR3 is CASRVSGGYNEQFF. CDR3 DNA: TGTGCCAGCAGAGTTAGCGGGGGTTACAATGAGCAGTTCTTC. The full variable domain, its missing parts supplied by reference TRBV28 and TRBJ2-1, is DVKVTQSSRYLVKRTGEKVFLECVQDMDHENMFWYRQDPGLGLRLIYFSYDVKMKEKGDIPEGYSVSREKKERFSLILESASTNQTSMYLCASRVSGGYNEQFFGPGTRLTVL.

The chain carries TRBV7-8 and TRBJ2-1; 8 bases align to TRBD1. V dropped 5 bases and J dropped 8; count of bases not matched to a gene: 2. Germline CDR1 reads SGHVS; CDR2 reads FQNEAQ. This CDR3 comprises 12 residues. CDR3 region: CASSQDRDEQFF. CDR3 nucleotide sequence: TGTGCCAGCAGCCAGGACAGGGATGAGCAGTTCTTC.

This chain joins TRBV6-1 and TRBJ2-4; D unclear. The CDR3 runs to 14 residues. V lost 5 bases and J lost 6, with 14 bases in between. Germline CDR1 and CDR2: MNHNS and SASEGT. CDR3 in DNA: TGTGCCAGCAGTCCCCGTAGGGTGGCAAACATTCAGTACTTC. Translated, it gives CASSPRRVANIQYF.

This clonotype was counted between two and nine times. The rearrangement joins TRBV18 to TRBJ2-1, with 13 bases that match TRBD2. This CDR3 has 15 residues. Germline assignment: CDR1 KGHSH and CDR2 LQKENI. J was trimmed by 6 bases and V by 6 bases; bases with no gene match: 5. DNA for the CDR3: TGTGCCAGCTCCACCGGGACTAGCGGGATCAATGAGCAGTTCTTC. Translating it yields CASSTGTSGINEQFF.

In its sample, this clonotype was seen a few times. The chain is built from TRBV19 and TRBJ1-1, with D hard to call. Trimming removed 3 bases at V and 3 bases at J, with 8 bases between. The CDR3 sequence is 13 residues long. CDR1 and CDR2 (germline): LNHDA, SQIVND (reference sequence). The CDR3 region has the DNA TGTGCCAGTAGTATCCACGGAGACACTGAAGCTTTCTTT. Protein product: CASSIHGDTEAFF.

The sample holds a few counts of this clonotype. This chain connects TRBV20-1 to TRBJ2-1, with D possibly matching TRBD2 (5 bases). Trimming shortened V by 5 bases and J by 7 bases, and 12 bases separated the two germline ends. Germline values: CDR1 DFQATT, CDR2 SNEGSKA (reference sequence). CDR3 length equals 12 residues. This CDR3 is CSAREIKNEQFF. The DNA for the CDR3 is TGCAGTGCTCGGGAAATAAAGAATGAGCAGTTCTTC.

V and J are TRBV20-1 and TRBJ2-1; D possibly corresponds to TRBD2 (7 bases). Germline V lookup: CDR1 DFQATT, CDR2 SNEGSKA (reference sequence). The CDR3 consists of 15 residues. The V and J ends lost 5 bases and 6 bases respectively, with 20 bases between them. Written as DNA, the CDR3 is TGCAGTGCTCCCTTAAGGGGGGGGGCACCCAATGAGCAGTTCTTC. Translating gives CSAPLRGGAPNEQFF.

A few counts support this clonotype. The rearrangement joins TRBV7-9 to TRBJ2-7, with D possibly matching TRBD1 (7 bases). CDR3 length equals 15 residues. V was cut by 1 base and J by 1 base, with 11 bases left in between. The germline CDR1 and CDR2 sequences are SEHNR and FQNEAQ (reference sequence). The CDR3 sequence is CASSLGRGASYEQYF. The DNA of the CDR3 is TGTGCCAGCAGCTTAGGCAGGGGGGCGTCCTACGAGCAGTACTTC. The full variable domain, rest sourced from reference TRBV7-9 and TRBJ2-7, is DTGVSQNPRHKITKRGQNVTFRCDPISEHNRLYWYRQTLGQGPEFLTYFQNEAQLEKSRLLSDRFSAERPKGSFSTLEIQRTEQGDSAMYLCASSLGRGASYEQYFGPGTRLTVT.

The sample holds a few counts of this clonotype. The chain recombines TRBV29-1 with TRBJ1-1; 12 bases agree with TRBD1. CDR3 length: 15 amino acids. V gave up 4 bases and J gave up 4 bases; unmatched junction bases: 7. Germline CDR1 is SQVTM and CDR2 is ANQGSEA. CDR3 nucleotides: TGCAGCGTTGCCGGGACAGGGGGCAAGGGCACTGAAGCTTTCTTT. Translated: CSVAGTGGKGTEAFF.

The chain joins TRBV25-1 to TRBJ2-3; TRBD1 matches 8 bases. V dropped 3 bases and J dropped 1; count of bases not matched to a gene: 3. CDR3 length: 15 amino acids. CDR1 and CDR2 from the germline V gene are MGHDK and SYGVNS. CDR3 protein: CASSDPGQGTDTQYF. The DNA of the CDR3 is TGTGCCAGCAGTGACCCGGGACAGGGCACAGATACGCAGTATTTT.

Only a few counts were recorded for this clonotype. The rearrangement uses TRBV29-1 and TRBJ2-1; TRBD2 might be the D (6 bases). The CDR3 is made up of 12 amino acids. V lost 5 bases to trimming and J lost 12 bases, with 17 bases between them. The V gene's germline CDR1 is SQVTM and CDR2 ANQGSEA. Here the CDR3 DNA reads TGCAGCGTTACCGGGACTTTCTCAGGGCAGTTCTTC. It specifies CSVTGTFSGQFF.

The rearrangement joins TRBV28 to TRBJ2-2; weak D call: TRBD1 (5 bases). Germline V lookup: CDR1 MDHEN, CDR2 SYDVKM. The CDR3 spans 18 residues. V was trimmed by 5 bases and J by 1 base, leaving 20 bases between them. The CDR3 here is CASSRPPDSLKNTGELFF. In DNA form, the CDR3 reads TGTGCCAGCAGTCGACCTCCAGACAGCCTGAAGAACACCGGGGAGCTGTTTTTT. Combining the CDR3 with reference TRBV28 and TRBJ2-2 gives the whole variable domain DVKVTQSSRYLVKRTGEKVFLECVQDMDHENMFWYRQDPGLGLRLIYFSYDVKMKEKGDIPEGYSVSREKKERFSLILESASTNQTSMYLCASSRPPDSLKNTGELFFGEGSRLTVL.

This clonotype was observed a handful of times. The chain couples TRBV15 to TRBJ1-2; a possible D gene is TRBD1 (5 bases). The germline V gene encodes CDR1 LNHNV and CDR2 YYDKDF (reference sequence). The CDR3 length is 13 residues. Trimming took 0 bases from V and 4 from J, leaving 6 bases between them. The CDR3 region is CATSREGPYGYTF. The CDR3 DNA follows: TGTGCCACCAGCAGAGAGGGGCCCTATGGCTACACCTTC.

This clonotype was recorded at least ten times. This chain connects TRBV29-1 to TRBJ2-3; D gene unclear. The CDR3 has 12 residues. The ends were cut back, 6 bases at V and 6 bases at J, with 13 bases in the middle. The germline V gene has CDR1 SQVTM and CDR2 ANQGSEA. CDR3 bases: TGCAGCGTCCACCTGGGTCGGGATACGCAGTATTTT. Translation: CSVHLGRDTQYF.